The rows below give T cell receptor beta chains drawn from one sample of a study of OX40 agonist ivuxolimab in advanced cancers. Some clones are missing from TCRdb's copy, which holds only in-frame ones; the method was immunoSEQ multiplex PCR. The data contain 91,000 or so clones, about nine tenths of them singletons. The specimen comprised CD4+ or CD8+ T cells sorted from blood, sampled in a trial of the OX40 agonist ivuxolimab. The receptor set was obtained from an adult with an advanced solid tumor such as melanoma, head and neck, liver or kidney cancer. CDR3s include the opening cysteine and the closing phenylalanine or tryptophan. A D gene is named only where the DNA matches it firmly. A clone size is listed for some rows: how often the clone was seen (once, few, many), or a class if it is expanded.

CDR3 DNA: TGTGCCAGCAGCTTAGCTAGCGGCCATAACACAGATACGCAGTATTTT; CDR3 protein: CASSLASGHNTDTQYF; J gene: TRBJ2-3; D gene: -; V gene: TRBV11-1; clone size: -
CDR3 DNA: TGTGCCAGCAGCTCGACTAGCGGGAGTGGTGATACGCAGTATTTT; CDR3 protein: CASSSTSGSGDTQYF; J gene: TRBJ2-3; D gene: TRBD2; V gene: TRBV7-3; clone size: -
CDR3 DNA: TGTGCTAGCAGCCCAGACGTCAGTCTCACCGGGGAGCTGTTTTTT; CDR3 protein: CASSPDVSLTGELFF; J gene: TRBJ2-2; D gene: -; V gene: TRBV7-7; clone size: -
CDR3 DNA: TGTGCCAGCAGGCCCCAGGGGGCTGGAACTGAAGCTTTCTTT; CDR3 protein: CASRPQGAGTEAFF; J gene: TRBJ1-1; D gene: TRBD1; V gene: TRBV2; clone size: -
CDR3 DNA: TGTGCCAGTAGTATGGCAGGGATCAATGAGCAGTTCTTC; CDR3 protein: CASSMAGINEQFF; J gene: TRBJ2-1; D gene: -; V gene: TRBV19; clone size: once
CDR3 DNA: TGCGCCAGCAGCTTGTATGGGGCGTCTGAAGCTTTCTTT; CDR3 protein: CASSLYGASEAFF; J gene: TRBJ1-1; D gene: -; V gene: TRBV5-1; clone size: -
CDR3 DNA: TGCGCCAGCAGCCTGGATGGGACACCAAACACCGGGGAGCTGTTTTTT; CDR3 protein: CASSLDGTPNTGELFF; J gene: TRBJ2-2; D gene: -; V gene: TRBV5-1; clone size: -
CDR3 DNA: TGTGCCGGAGCCGACGGCCGATATAATGAAAAACTGTTTTTT; CDR3 protein: CAGADGRYNEKLFF; J gene: TRBJ1-4; D gene: -; V gene: TRBV30; clone size: few
CDR3 DNA: TGCGCCAGCAGCTTGGCTCCGGGACAGGGAACCGGCTACACCTTC; CDR3 protein: CASSLAPGQGTGYTF; J gene: TRBJ1-2; D gene: TRBD1; V gene: TRBV5-1; clone size: -
CDR3 DNA: TGTGCCAGCAGTGAAGCAGCGGGAGGGGGGAGGAACATTCAGTACTTC; CDR3 protein: CASSEAAGGGRNIQYF; J gene: TRBJ2-4; D gene: TRBD2; V gene: TRBV2; clone size: -
CDR3 DNA: TGTGCCAGCAGCTTAGCGCGAGACAGGGGGCTCTATGGCTACACCTTC; CDR3 protein: CASSLARDRGLYGYTF; J gene: TRBJ1-2; D gene: TRBD1; V gene: TRBV13; clone size: -
CDR3 DNA: TGTGCCAGCAGCTTAGTTGCGGCTAGCGGCTCATACAATGAGCAGTTCTTC; CDR3 protein: CASSLVAASGSYNEQFF; J gene: TRBJ2-1; D gene: TRBD2; V gene: TRBV11-3; clone size: once
CDR3 DNA: TGCGCCAGCAGTGAGGGGACAGGGCCTTACTATGGCTACACCTTC; CDR3 protein: CASSEGTGPYYGYTF; J gene: TRBJ1-2; D gene: TRBD1; V gene: TRBV10-1; clone size: -
CDR3 DNA: TGTGCCAGCAGAGACTCAGGGTCCACTGAAGCTTTCTTT; CDR3 protein: CASRDSGSTEAFF; J gene: TRBJ1-1; D gene: -; V gene: TRBV6-5; clone size: -
CDR3 DNA: TGTGCCAGAAGCTATTTCGTTCTGAGAATAGCGGGAGCAGCTGGGGCCAACGTCCTGACTTTC; CDR3 protein: CARSYFVLRIAGAAGANVLTF; J gene: TRBJ2-6; D gene: -; V gene: TRBV7-5; clone size: -
CDR3 DNA: TGCGCCAGCTATAAAGGGGCGGGGGCCACGGAAACAGATACGCAGTATTTT; CDR3 protein: CASYKGAGATETDTQYF; J gene: TRBJ2-3; D gene: -; V gene: TRBV5-1; clone size: -
CDR3 DNA: TGTGCCAGCAGCTTAATCTGGGGCGATACGCAGTATTTT; CDR3 protein: CASSLIWGDTQYF; J gene: TRBJ2-3; D gene: -; V gene: TRBV13; clone size: -
CDR3 DNA: TGTGCCAGCAGCTTAGTTACTTACTGGGACCTCTATGGCTACACCTTC; CDR3 protein: CASSLVTYWDLYGYTF; J gene: TRBJ1-2; D gene: -; V gene: TRBV7-9; clone size: few
CDR3 DNA: TGCGCCAGCAGCTTACAGGGGGCTGGGTATGGCTACACCTTC; CDR3 protein: CASSLQGAGYGYTF; J gene: TRBJ1-2; D gene: TRBD1; V gene: TRBV5-1; clone size: -
CDR3 DNA: TGTGCCAGCAGCTTAGGGGGTGGGCAATATGACTATGGCTACACCTTC; CDR3 protein: CASSLGGGQYDYGYTF; J gene: TRBJ1-2; D gene: -; V gene: TRBV7-8; clone size: -
CDR3 DNA: TGTGCCAGTAGTATGGCGCCCCACTACGAGCAGTACTTC; CDR3 protein: CASSMAPHYEQYF; J gene: TRBJ2-7; D gene: -; V gene: TRBV19; clone size: -
CDR3 DNA: TGCGCCAGCAGCACACTGACAGGGGGCCAAGAGACCCAGTACTTC; CDR3 protein: CASSTLTGGQETQYF; J gene: TRBJ2-5; D gene: TRBD1; V gene: TRBV5-1; clone size: -
CDR3 DNA: TGCAGTGCTAGTATGACCCGTGAGCAGTTCTTC; CDR3 protein: CSASMTREQFF; J gene: TRBJ2-1; D gene: -; V gene: TRBV20-1; clone size: -
CDR3 DNA: TGCGCCAGCAGCTTGGGTGGGAGGGCCCGTAACACAGATACGCAGTATTTT; CDR3 protein: CASSLGGRARNTDTQYF; J gene: TRBJ2-3; D gene: TRBD2; V gene: TRBV5-1; clone size: -